This T cell receptor (beta chain) was found in a study of tumor-infiltrating lymphocytes in primary liver carcinoma. About the research overall: Read depth, roughly 3.65 to 7.5 million productive TCRbeta reads, did not differ significantly between tissues.

Synthesis of TCR beta cDNA was carried out from around 540 ng total RNA with a constant-region primer. Slightly modified ARM-PCR, run as three nested multiplex PCR rounds, produced the TCR beta libraries. Use of TRBV1-TRBV30 forward primers with a C-beta reverse primer characterized the first two PCR rounds, which lasted about 10 cycles each. TCRdb fed the multiplex PCR reads into MiXCR, producing one record per CDR3 protein. The sample consists of 20,000 to 25,000 distinct CDR3 sequences, over 65% of them appearing once. The CDR3 is made up of 13 amino acids. V lost 0 bases and J lost 5, with 8 bases in between. Germline CDR1 reads SGHRS; CDR2 reads YFSETQ. The study co-extracted DNA and RNA from roughly 20-30 mg of unsorted bulk tissue. This clonotype came up many times.

The sequenced sample was liver tumor tissue from sampling region 1. The subset was: tumor region T1, superior pole. The chain links TRBV5-1 to TRBJ2-5; a possible D gene is TRBD2 (5 bases). This clonotype was sampled from a man in his forties or fifties with primary liver carcinoma and hepatitis B virus infection. This CDR3 reads CASSLAGMETQYF. In DNA, the CDR3 is TGCGCCAGCAGCTTGGCGGGGATGGAGACCCAGTACTTC.